A few counts support the clone carrying this T cell receptor (beta chain). Its antigen is unidentified. The sample is drawn from a study of cytomegalovirus exposure and HLA in healthy donors. Study results and limitations: Indistinguishable V segments, including TRBV6-2 and TRBV6-3, were excluded. V- and J-gene trimming of TCR beta was linked (in a later analysis) to a missense DCLRE1C variant. Later, TCR association rates were found to vary by HLA locus, highest for DRB1 and lowest for HLA-C.

The PCR made use of 60 Vbeta and 13 Jbeta primers. Assay: immunoSEQ multiplex PCR; the TCRdb copy retains only in-frame clones and omits some. The table records approximately 110,000 clones, about 70% of them present only once. Trimming cost V 0 bases and J 0 bases, with 14 bases left between them. Looked up from germline, CDR1 is ENHRY and CDR2 is SYGVKD. CDR3 length equals 18 residues. This chain uses TRBV10-3 with TRBJ2-2; a possible D gene is TRBD2 (7 bases). This clonotype was obtained from a man between 45 and 60 years old in good health and CMV-seropositive. Sequenced sample: PBMCs. The CDR3 is CAISESRGGAPNTGELFF. In DNA form, the CDR3 reads TGTGCCATCAGTGAGTCACGCGGGGGCGCCCCGAACACCGGGGAGCTGTTTTTT.